What follows are 12 T cell receptor beta chains derived from one specimen sequenced in a study of long-term antiretroviral therapy in people with HIV. Survey-level immunoSEQ v3.0 assays were run. Clones were read by immunoSEQ multiplex PCR, and TCRdb kept only the in-frame ones, dropping some. The data contain roughly 20,000 clones, around 77% of them singletons. Sample: unsorted PBMCs, taken less than 1.8 years before starting antiretroviral therapy. The receptors stem from a woman aged 40 to 50 with HIV.

The sample holds one count of this clone. The chain couples TRBV6-5 to TRBJ1-2, with D hard to call. The germline V and J ends were trimmed by 5 bases and 8 bases, with 18 bases remaining between them. CDR1 and CDR2 (germline): MNHEY, SVGAGI. The CDR3 sequence is 14 residues long. CDR3 nucleotides: TGTGCCAGCAGTAGCCCTGAAATTGGAGCAGGCTACACCTTC. Its protein product is CASSSPEIGAGYTF.

This clone was picked up one time. The chain combines TRBV6-4 with TRBJ2-3; TRBD2 aligns across 10 bases. Germline CDR1 and CDR2: MRHNA and SNTAGT. The junction had 7 bases not matched to a gene; V was cut back by 1 base and J by 3 bases. The CDR3 consists of 17 residues. The CDR3 coding sequence is TGTGCCAGCAGTGACTATGAGCGGGGGGGCCCGACAGATACGCAGTATTTT. It specifies CASSDYERGGPTDTQYF.

This chain connects TRBV30 to TRBJ1-6, with TRBD1 identical over 7 bases. The CDR3 has 15 amino acids. CDR1 and CDR2 (germline): GTSNPN, SVGIG (reference sequence). Unmatched junction bases numbered 10, after V lost 4 bases and J lost 7 bases. The DNA for the CDR3 is TGTGCCTGGACGATACCGGGACAGCCGAATTCACCCCTCCACTTT. It specifies CAWTIPGQPNSPLHF.

This clone appeared a single time. The V gene is TRBV7-9, the J gene TRBJ2-3; 8 positions agree with TRBD1. The germline V gene has CDR1 SEHNR and CDR2 FQNEAQ (reference sequence). J was trimmed by 4 bases and V by 6 bases; bases with no gene match: 6. The CDR3 has 14 amino acids. CDR3 bases: TGTGCCAGCAGAGATATGACAGGGGCAGATACGCAGTATTTT. Encoded protein: CASRDMTGADTQYF.

This clone appeared a few times. V and J are TRBV5-6 and TRBJ2-1, with 7 bases aligning to TRBD1. J was trimmed by 8 bases and V by 1 base; bases with no gene match: 3. The CDR3 spans 13 residues. Germline V CDR1 and CDR2: SGHDT, YYEEEE. The CDR3 coding sequence is TGTGCCAGCAGCTTGACAGGGGTCCATGAGCAGTTCTTC. Translated: CASSLTGVHEQFF.

The chain combines TRBV10-1 with TRBJ2-7, with 7 bases identical to TRBD1. Germline values: CDR1 WNHNN, CDR2 SYGVQD (reference sequence). Trimming cost V 3 bases and J 3 bases; bases outside gene matches: 5. The CDR3 covers 14 residues. The CDR3 region is CASSEGQGDYEQYF. In DNA, the CDR3 is TGCGCCAGCAGTGAAGGCCAGGGGGACTACGAGCAGTACTTC.

The chain has TRBV27 and TRBJ2-7, with 7 bases matching TRBD1. Germline V gene lookup returns CDR1 MNHEY and CDR2 SMNVEV (reference sequence). The CDR3 has 14 amino acids. V lost 5 bases to trimming and J lost 2 bases; unmatched junction nucleotides: 6. In nucleotides, the CDR3 is TGTGCCAGCAGTAGTCGACAGGGCCCCTACGAGCAGTACTTC. It yields the protein CASSSRQGPYEQYF.

This chain uses TRBV6-6 with TRBJ2-7, with TRBD1 identical over 9 bases. V was pared by 2 bases and J by 7 bases, with 6 bases of the junction left unmatched. CDR1 is MNHNY, CDR2 SVGAGI, per germline (reference sequence). This CDR3 is 14 amino acids long. The DNA for the CDR3 is TGTGCCAGCAGTTACCTCACCGGGACAGGGGAGCAGTACTTC. This translates into CASSYLTGTGEQYF.

This clone was observed a few times. The chain has TRBV18 and TRBJ1-2, with D hard to call. This CDR3 region has 11 residues. CDR1 and CDR2 (germline): KGHSH, LQKENI. V was trimmed by 2 bases and J by 6 bases, leaving 4 bases between them. The CDR3 sequence: CASSPSDGYTF. CDR3 nucleotide sequence: TGTGCCAGCTCACCATCCGATGGCTACACCTTC. Complete variable domain (other parts from reference TRBV18 and TRBJ1-2): NAGVMQNPRHLVRRRGQEARLRCSPMKGHSHVYWYRQLPEEGLKFMVYLQKENIIDESGMPKERFSAEFPKEGPSILRIQQVVRGDSAAYFCASSPSDGYTFGSGTRLTVV.

The rearrangement links TRBV18 to TRBJ1-2; D unclear. The V gene lost 3 bases and the J gene lost 6 bases, with 17 bases spanning the gap. CDR3 length: 15 residues. Germline lookup yields CDR1 KGHSH and CDR2 LQKENI. The CDR3 nucleotides are TGTGCCAGCTCACCCCCACTGGTTTTTGAGGATGGCTACACCTTC. Its translation is CASSPPLVFEDGYTF.

The chain uses TRBV25-1 and TRBJ2-7, with D unresolved. Germline-derived CDR1 and CDR2 are MGHDK and SYGVNS. This CDR3 spans 11 amino acids. Trimming removed 0 bases at V and 5 bases at J, with 2 bases between. The CDR3 nucleotides read TGTGCCAGCAGTGAATACAACGAGCAGTACTTC. Translation gives CASSEYNEQYF.

This chain links TRBV7-2 with TRBJ2-7; D remains ambiguous. Germline V lookup: CDR1 SGHTA, CDR2 FQGNSA. The V gene lost 5 bases and the J gene lost 2 bases, with 10 bases spanning the gap. The CDR3 extends over 13 amino acids. CDR3 DNA: TGTGCCAGCAGCCTGGCAACTGCCTACGAGCAGTACTTC. As protein: CASSLATAYEQYF. The entire variable domain, with the rest obtained from reference TRBV7-2 and TRBJ2-7, is as follows: GAGVSQSPSNKVTEKGKDVELRCDPISGHTALYWYRQSLGQGLEFLIYFQGNSAPDKSGLPSDRFSAERTGGSVSTLTIQRTQQEDSAVYLCASSLATAYEQYFGPGTRLTVT.